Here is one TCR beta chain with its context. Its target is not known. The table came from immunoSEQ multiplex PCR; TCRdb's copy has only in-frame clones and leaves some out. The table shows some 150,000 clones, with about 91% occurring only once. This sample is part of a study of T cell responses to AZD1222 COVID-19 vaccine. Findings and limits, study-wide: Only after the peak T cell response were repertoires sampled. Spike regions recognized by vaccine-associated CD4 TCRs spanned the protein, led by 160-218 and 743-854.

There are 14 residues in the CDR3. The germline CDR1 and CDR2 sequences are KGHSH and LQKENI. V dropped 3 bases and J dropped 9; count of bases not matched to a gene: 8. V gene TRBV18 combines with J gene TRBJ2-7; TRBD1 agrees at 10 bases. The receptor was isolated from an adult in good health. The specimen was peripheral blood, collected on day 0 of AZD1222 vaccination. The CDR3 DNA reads TGTGCCAGCTCACCCGATCCGGGACAGGGGAGGCAGTACTTC. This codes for CASSPDPGQGRQYF.